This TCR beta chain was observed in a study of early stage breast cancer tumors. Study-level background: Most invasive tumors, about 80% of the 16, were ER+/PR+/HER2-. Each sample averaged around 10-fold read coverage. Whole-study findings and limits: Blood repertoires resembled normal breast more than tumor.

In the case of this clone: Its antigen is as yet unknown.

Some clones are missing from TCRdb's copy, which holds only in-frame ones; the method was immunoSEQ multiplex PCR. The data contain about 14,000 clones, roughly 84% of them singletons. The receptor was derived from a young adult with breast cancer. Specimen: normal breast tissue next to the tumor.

The CDR3 loop reads CASSGRLLGHEQFF. DNA for the CDR3: TGTGCCAGCAGCGGGAGACTCCTGGGGCATGAGCAGTTCTTC. This chain links TRBV9 with TRBJ2-1; D might be TRBD1 (5 bases). V lost 3 bases to trimming and J lost 8 bases, with 15 bases between them. Germline CDR1 is SGDLS and CDR2 is YYNGEE. The CDR3 runs 14 residues.